This entry lists 29 T cell receptor beta chains sequenced from one sample in a study of cytomegalovirus exposure and HLA in healthy donors. Primers for the PCR totalled 60 Vbeta and 13 Jbeta. TCRdb's table, derived via immunoSEQ multiplex PCR, lists solely in-frame clones and lacks some. Here the sample spans roughly 170,000 clones, roughly 80% being singletons. Sequenced sample: PBMCs. These receptors were collected from a woman between 18 and 29 years old in good health and CMV-seronegative.

V and J are TRBV7-9 and TRBJ1-1, with D perhaps TRBD1 (6 bases). This CDR3 is built from 13 residues. Looked up from germline, CDR1 is SEHNR and CDR2 is FQNEAQ (reference sequence). The ends were cut back, 8 bases at V and 3 bases at J, with 13 bases in the middle. The CDR3 sequence is CASFRTVDTEAFF. The DNA of the CDR3 is TGTGCCAGCTTCCGGACAGTCGACACTGAAGCTTTCTTT. The whole variable domain, remainder taken from reference TRBV7-9 and TRBJ1-1, is DTGVSQNPRHKITKRGQNVTFRCDPISEHNRLYWYRQTLGQGPEFLTYFQNEAQLEKSRLLSDRFSAERPKGSFSTLEIQRTEQGDSAMYLCASFRTVDTEAFFGQGTRLTVV.

The genes are TRBV4-1 and TRBJ2-1; 10 nucleotides line up with TRBD2. Germline-derived CDR1 and CDR2 are MGHRA and YSYEKL. Trimming took 9 bases from V and 4 from J; bases not matched to a gene: 9. The CDR3 loop spans 15 amino acids. Here the CDR3 DNA reads TGCGCCAGTCGCGTTACTAGCGGGACTTACAATGAGCAGTTCTTC. This translates into CASRVTSGTYNEQFF.

The V call is TRBV11-3, the J call TRBJ2-2; 9 bases are a match to TRBD2. Germline lookup yields CDR1 SGHNT and CDR2 YENEEA. CDR3 length: 15 residues. Losses at the gene ends were 5 bases for V and 3 bases for J; bases not matched to a gene: 4. The CDR3 is CASSPAGGYTGELFF. Written as DNA, the CDR3 is TGTGCCAGCAGCCCAGCGGGAGGTTACACCGGGGAGCTGTTTTTT.

V is TRBV6-1 and J is TRBJ2-1, with 7 bases identical to TRBD1. The CDR3 totals 14 residues. After removal of 5 bases from V and 6 bases from J, the junction contained 7 bases not matched to a gene. Germline CDR1 and CDR2: MNHNS and SASEGT. The CDR3 DNA reads as TGTGCCAGCAGTCGCAATACAGGGGTCAATGAGCAGTTCTTC. Translated, it gives CASSRNTGVNEQFF.

This clone was seen a handful of times. V is TRBV4-1 and J is TRBJ1-2, with 8 nucleotides matching TRBD1. The CDR3 runs to 15 residues. V trimming: 4 bases; J trimming: 8 bases; junction bases outside the gene matches: 12. The germline V gene has CDR1 MGHRA and CDR2 YSYEKL. CDR3 sequence reads: CASSPIGQGLRGYTF. In DNA, the CDR3 is TGCGCCAGCAGCCCAATTGGACAGGGCCTTCGCGGCTACACCTTC.

The chain recombines TRBV6-4 with TRBJ1-5; D not certain. CDR3 length: 17 amino acids. V gave up 4 bases and J gave up 0 bases, with 16 bases separating them. Germline V gene data show CDR1 as MRHNA and CDR2 as SNTAGT. The CDR3 reads CASSACPEGDSNQPQHF. The CDR3 coding sequence is TGTGCCAGCAGTGCCTGTCCCGAGGGTGATAGCAATCAGCCCCAGCATTTT.

The V and J genes are TRBV10-3 and TRBJ2-1; 8 nucleotides agree with TRBD2. The CDR3 totals 16 residues. Germline V gene sequence: CDR1 ENHRY, CDR2 SYGVKD. V was pared by 3 bases and J by 0 bases, with 4 bases of the junction left unmatched. The CDR3 sequence: CAISDLAGSSYNEQFF. CDR3 DNA: TGTGCCATCAGTGACTTAGCGGGAAGCTCCTACAATGAGCAGTTCTTC.

CDR3 coding DNA: TGTGCCAGCAGCTTAGTGTCTAGCGGGATTGGCGGGGAGCTGTTTTTT. It specifies CASSLVSSGIGGELFF. J is TRBJ2-2 and V is TRBV7-2; TRBD2 matches 9 bases. The CDR3 is 16 amino acids. Germline V lookup: CDR1 SGHTA, CDR2 FQGNSA. J gave up 7 bases and V 1 base, and 7 bases lay outside the gene matches.

This clone occurred a few times. The chain uses TRBV5-6 and TRBJ1-2; a possible D gene is TRBD1 (6 bases). V was pared by 5 bases and J by 8 bases, with 19 bases between. There are 14 residues in the CDR3. CDR1 is SGHDT and CDR2 is YYEEEE in the germline V gene. The CDR3 here is CASRSLNRAAGYTF. In nucleotides, the CDR3 is TGTGCCAGCAGAAGCCTCAACAGGGCTGCGGGCTACACCTTC.

As to this clone: At one end the junction does not follow the germline gene, possibly because of a read error. The CDR3 DNA reads TGTGCCAGCAGTTCTACCGCGGGTAAGGTCGAGCCGTACTTC. Its protein is CASSSTAGKVEPYF. The chain combines TRBV28 with TRBJ2-7; a weak D match, TRBD2 (5 bases). The CDR3 loop spans 14 amino acids. CDR1 MDHEN and CDR2 SYDVKM come from the germline V gene.

The chain uses TRBV4-1 and TRBJ1-5; D is undetermined. The CDR3 totals 17 residues. V was trimmed by 1 base and J by 2 bases, leaving 15 bases between them. Looked up from germline, CDR1 is MGHRA and CDR2 is YSYEKL. CDR3 region: CASSQGPGILGNQPQHF. In DNA, the CDR3 is TGCGCCAGCAGCCAAGGGCCGGGGATCCTTGGCAATCAGCCCCAGCATTTT.

The rearrangement links TRBV5-1 to TRBJ2-7; TRBD1 might be the D (6 bases). CDR1 and CDR2 from the germline V gene are SGHRS and YFSETQ. Trimming took off 2 bases at V and 2 bases at J, with 8 bases between the two ends. This CDR3 has 13 residues. CDR3 region: CASSLTGTYEQYF. CDR3 DNA: TGCGCCAGCAGCTTAACAGGGACCTACGAGCAGTACTTC.

The rearrangement links TRBV9 to TRBJ1-5; no definite D call. Germline CDR1 SGDLS, CDR2 YYNGEE. The CDR3 covers 13 residues. The V gene lost 0 bases and the J gene lost 4 bases, with 5 bases spanning the gap. The CDR3, as DNA: TGTGCCAGCAGCGTAGGCCAGAATCAGCCCCAGCATTTT. Protein product: CASSVGQNQPQHF.

The chain carries TRBV7-9 and TRBJ2-7, with D perhaps matching TRBD2 (6 bases). In germline, CDR1 is SEHNR, CDR2 FQNEAQ (reference sequence). V dropped 3 bases and J dropped 3 bases, with 15 bases sitting between them. This CDR3 comprises 15 residues. CDR3 nucleotide sequence: TGTGCCAGCAGCTTCTTAGCGGAGGCGGGCTACGAGCAGTACTTC. The encoded protein is CASSFLAEAGYEQYF.

The chain uses TRBV28 and TRBJ1-1; D uncertain. V lost 6 bases and J lost 1, with 15 bases in between. CDR3 length: 15 amino acids. Germline assignment: CDR1 MDHEN and CDR2 SYDVKM. The CDR3 sequence is CASSVMAAENTEAFF. CDR3 coding DNA: TGTGCCAGCAGCGTTATGGCGGCGGAGAACACTGAAGCTTTCTTT.

The chain joins TRBV7-3 to TRBJ2-2; 7 bases map to TRBD2. The junction had 6 bases not matched to a gene; V was cut back by 4 bases and J by 1 base. CDR1 and CDR2 from the germline V gene are SGHTA and FQGTGA. The CDR3 loop spans 16 amino acids. The CDR3 DNA reads TGTGCCAGCAGCTCCCCCGAGCGGGGGAACACCGGGGAGCTGTTTTTT. Protein sequence: CASSSPERGNTGELFF.

The chain carries TRBV25-1 and TRBJ2-5, with 8 positions matching TRBD1. The CDR3 covers 14 residues. CDR1 is MGHDK and CDR2 is SYGVNS in the germline V gene. The V gene end was trimmed by 6 bases and the J gene end by 4 bases; junction bases not matched to a gene: 7. The CDR3 sequence: CASSRRQGRETQYF. Written as DNA, the CDR3 is TGTGCCAGCAGCCGGAGACAGGGGAGAGAGACCCAGTACTTC.

In this sample, this clone turned up a few times. V is TRBV6-1 and J is TRBJ2-3; maybe TRBD1 (6 bases). From germline, CDR1 is MNHNS and CDR2 SASEGT. The ends were cut back, 7 bases at V and 5 bases at J, with 10 bases in the middle. This CDR3 spans 12 amino acids. The CDR3 sequence is CASKQGGDTQYF. DNA for the CDR3: TGTGCCAGCAAACAGGGTGGAGATACGCAGTATTTT.

This rearrangement joins TRBV11-2 to TRBJ2-1; possible D gene TRBD1, 7 bases. The V and J ends lost 1 base and 5 bases respectively, with 15 bases between them. This CDR3 comprises 16 residues. Germline CDR1 SGHAT, CDR2 FQNNGV. This CDR3 reads CASSLGQGGTDNEQFF. The DNA of the CDR3 is TGTGCCAGCAGCTTAGGGCAGGGGGGTACGGACAATGAGCAGTTCTTC.

This clone was picked up a small number of times. V and J are TRBV29-1 and TRBJ2-1; 7 bases fit TRBD2. The CDR3 spans 13 residues. CDR1 is SQVTM and CDR2 is ANQGSEA in the germline V gene. Trimming at V came to 4 bases and at J to 1 base, leaving 1 base not matched to a gene. The CDR3 bases are TGCAGCGTTGTGCGGGGGTCCTACAATGAGCAGTTCTTC. Encoded protein: CSVVRGSYNEQFF.

This sequence joins TRBV27 and TRBJ2-5; TRBD1 aligns across 7 bases. Looked up from germline, CDR1 is MNHEY and CDR2 is SMNVEV (reference sequence). Trimming at V came to 3 bases and at J to 5 bases, leaving 6 bases not matched to a gene. This CDR3 region has 14 residues. CDR3: CASSLGTARETQYF. CDR3 nucleotides: TGTGCCAGCAGTTTGGGGACAGCACGGGAGACCCAGTACTTC.

V usage is TRBV7-9 and J usage is TRBJ2-5; D is perhaps TRBD2 (5 bases). Trimming removed 4 bases at V and 0 bases at J, with 12 bases between. Germline CDR1 SEHNR, CDR2 FQNEAQ (reference sequence). The CDR3 has 15 amino acids. The CDR3 protein is CASSSYGGDQETQYF. The CDR3 DNA follows: TGTGCCAGCAGCTCCTATGGAGGCGACCAAGAGACCCAGTACTTC. Full variable domain (rest looked up from reference TRBV7-9 and TRBJ2-5): DTGVSQNPRHKITKRGQNVTFRCDPISEHNRLYWYRQTLGQGPEFLTYFQNEAQLEKSRLLSDRFSAERPKGSFSTLEIQRTEQGDSAMYLCASSSYGGDQETQYFGPGTRLLVL.

This chain connects TRBV18 to TRBJ1-2; 7 bases agree with TRBD1. This CDR3 region has 16 residues. The V segment lost 2 bases and the J segment 3 bases; nucleotides outside the gene matches: 9. Per germline, CDR1 KGHSH and CDR2 LQKENI. The CDR3 is CASSPISTGVDYGYTF. As DNA, the CDR3 is TGTGCCAGCTCACCAATATCAACAGGGGTGGACTATGGCTACACCTTC.

The J gene is TRBJ1-1, the V gene TRBV18; no firm D call. Trimming cost V 6 bases and J 0 bases, with 14 bases left between them. CDR1 is KGHSH and CDR2 is LQKENI in the germline V gene. This CDR3 has 15 residues. CDR3: CASSQKPGMNTEAFF. The CDR3 region has the DNA TGTGCCAGCTCCCAGAAACCGGGAATGAACACTGAAGCTTTCTTT.

This clone is a singleton in its sample. This sequence joins TRBV28 and TRBJ2-7; D perhaps matches TRBD1 (6 bases). Trimming took off 5 bases at V and 2 bases at J, with 10 bases between the two ends. CDR3 size: 13 residues. Germline CDR1 is MDHEN and CDR2 is SYDVKM. CDR3: CASSKTGTYEQYF. In DNA, the CDR3 is TGTGCCAGCAGTAAGACAGGTACCTACGAGCAGTACTTC.

This clone was seen a handful of times. The chain uses TRBV2 and TRBJ2-1; TRBD2 aligns across 8 bases. CDR3 size: 14 residues. The junction had 9 bases not matched to a gene; V was cut back by 7 bases and J by 7 bases. CDR1 is SNHLY and CDR2 is FYNNEI in the germline V gene. DNA of the CDR3: TGTGCCAGCATAACCAGCGGGAGACTGAATGAGCAGTTCTTC. Amino acid sequence: CASITSGRLNEQFF.

This chain joins TRBV11-2 and TRBJ2-7; 7 bases match TRBD2. The junction had 5 bases not matched to a gene; V was cut back by 1 base and J by 5 bases. The germline V gene has CDR1 SGHAT and CDR2 FQNNGV. The CDR3 has 14 amino acids. The CDR3 loop is CASSLAGGGNEQYF. The CDR3 bases are TGTGCCAGCAGCTTAGCGGGAGGCGGCAACGAGCAGTACTTC.

The J gene is TRBJ2-1, the V gene TRBV21-1; whether TRBD1, the table's D call, matches the DNA was not checked. TRBV21-1 is reported as a pseudogene. The CDR3 runs to 15 residues. CDR3 sequence (DNA): TGTGCCAGCAGCAGAACAGGGGGCTTCTACAATGAGCAGTTCTTC. Translated: CASSRTGGFYNEQFF.

V is TRBV7-9 and J is TRBJ2-3; a weak D match, TRBD2 (7 bases). The CDR3 length is 17 residues. From germline, CDR1 is SEHNR and CDR2 FQNEAQ (reference sequence). V gave up 4 bases and J gave up 2 bases, with 19 bases separating them. CDR3 nucleotide sequence: TGTGCCAGCAGCTCGGCCGGGGGCGGGAGTAACACAGATACGCAGTATTTT. It is translated as CASSSAGGGSNTDTQYF.